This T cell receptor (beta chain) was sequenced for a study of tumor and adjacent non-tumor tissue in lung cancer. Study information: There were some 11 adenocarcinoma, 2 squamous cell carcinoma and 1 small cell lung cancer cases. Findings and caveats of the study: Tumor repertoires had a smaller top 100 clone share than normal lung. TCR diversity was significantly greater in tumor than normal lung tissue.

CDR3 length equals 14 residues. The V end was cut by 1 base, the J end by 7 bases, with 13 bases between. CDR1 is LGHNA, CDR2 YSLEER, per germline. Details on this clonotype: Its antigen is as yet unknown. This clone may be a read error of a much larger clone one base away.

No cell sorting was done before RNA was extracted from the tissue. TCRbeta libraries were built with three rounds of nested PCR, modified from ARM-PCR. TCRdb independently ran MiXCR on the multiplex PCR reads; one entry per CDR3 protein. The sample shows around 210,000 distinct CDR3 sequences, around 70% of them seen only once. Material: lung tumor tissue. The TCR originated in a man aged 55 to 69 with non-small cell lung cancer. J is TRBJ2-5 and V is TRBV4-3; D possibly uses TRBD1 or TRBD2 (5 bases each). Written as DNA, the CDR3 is TGCGCCAGCAGCCAAGTGGGACCCTCCGGGACCCAGTACTTC. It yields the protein CASSQVGPSGTQYF.